The rows below give T cell receptor beta chains drawn from one sample of a study of blood T cell repertoires in COVID-19. TCRdb's copy holds only in-frame clones and misses some; the assay was immunoSEQ multiplex PCR. The table lists 60,000 to 95,000 clones, about 74% of them singletons. What was sequenced was peripheral blood. Receptor source: a human donor with acute or convalescent COVID-19. The donor label of this sample is uncertain. Both conserved end residues are part of each CDR3. Fields, in order: J gene, clone size, D gene, V gene, CDR3 DNA, CDR3 protein. D genes are given only for firm matches. Not every row has a clone size; where given, it reads once, few, many or a size class.

TRBJ1-1,.,.,TRBV10-1,TGCGCCAGCAGACCCGGGGAGACGGACACTGAAGCTTTCTTT,CASRPGETDTEAFF
TRBJ2-1,.,TRBD2,TRBV7-6,TGTGCCAGCAGCTTAGAGGCTAGCGGGTCCCATGAGCAGTTCTTC,CASSLEASGSHEQFF
TRBJ1-2,many,.,TRBV19,TGTGCCAGTGAAGTCCGGGGAAGGAACTATGGCTACACCTTC,CASEVRGRNYGYTF
TRBJ2-7,once,.,TRBV12-3/TRBV12-4,TGTGCCAGCCAACGGACAGACTACGAGCAGTACTTC,CASQRTDYEQYF
TRBJ2-1,.,TRBD2,TRBV12-3/TRBV12-4,TGTGCCAGCAGTAGCGGGATACACAATGAGCAGTTCTTC,CASSSGIHNEQFF
TRBJ1-5,.,TRBD1,TRBV6-6,TGTGCCAGCAGCCCGGGACAGGGGGCTTTCGGTCAGCCCCAGCATTTT,CASSPGQGAFGQPQHF
TRBJ1-5,.,.,TRBV18,TGTGCCAGCTCACCCACCCCGAACAGCCATAGCAATCAGCCCCAGCATTTT,CASSPTPNSHSNQPQHF
TRBJ1-4,.,TRBD1,TRBV4-1,TGCGCCAGCAGCCAGTTACAGGGGTTTCGAGAAAAACTGTTTTTT,CASSQLQGFREKLFF
TRBJ2-2,.,TRBD1,TRBV7-3,TGTGCCAGCAGCTTAAACAGGGGTCTGGGGACCGGGGAGCTGTTTTTT,CASSLNRGLGTGELFF
TRBJ2-2,.,TRBD1,TRBV7-9,TGTGCCAGCAGGAGAAAACGGACAGGGCATAACCAGAACACCGGGGAGCTGTTTTTT,CASRRKRTGHNQNTGELFF
TRBJ2-1,.,TRBD2,TRBV2,TGTGCCAGCACCAGCGGTAGAATTGGGGGACTAGGAGCCAATGAGCAGTTCTTC,CASTSGRIGGLGANEQFF
TRBJ2-5,once,TRBD2,TRBV4-2,TGTGCCAGCAGCCGGGAGGCTAGCGGGATTCAAGAGACCCAGTACTTC,CASSREASGIQETQYF
TRBJ2-2,.,.,TRBV19,TGTGCCAGTAGCCTCCGGGGGAGGCGGGCCGGGGAGCTGTTTTTT,CASSLRGRRAGELFF
TRBJ2-1,.,.,TRBV7-2,TGTGCCAGCAGCTTAGAGAGCAGCGGGCGTTGGAATGAGCAGTTCTTC,CASSLESSGRWNEQFF
TRBJ1-4,many,TRBD1,TRBV2,TGTGCCAGCAGCACCGGGGACAGGGGAAAGGAAAAACTGTTTTTT,CASSTGDRGKEKLFF
TRBJ1-6,once,.,TRBV5-5,TGTGCCAGCAGCTTGGGCCGGGGTTTTAATTCACCCCTCCACTTT,CASSLGRGFNSPLHF
TRBJ2-1,few,TRBD2,TRBV3-1/TRBV3-2,TGTGCCAGCAGCCACTTAGCGGGAGGGTCCTACAATGAGCAGTTCTTC,CASSHLAGGSYNEQFF
TRBJ1-3,few,.,TRBV27,TGTGCCAGCAAGACAGGCGCTGGAAACACCATATATTTT,CASKTGAGNTIYF
TRBJ2-3,.,TRBD2,TRBV19,TGTGCCAGTAGTGCCTACCCGGGACTAGCGGGAGCTTGGAGTGCTACGCAGTATTTT,CASSAYPGLAGAWSATQYF
TRBJ1-5,.,TRBD1,TRBV19,TGTGCCAGTAGACGGGACAGGGGGGTCAATCAGCCCCAGCATTTT,CASRRDRGVNQPQHF
TRBJ2-2,.,.,TRBV6-5,TGTGCCAGCAGTTCCCAGGGCCCGCCGAACACCGGGGAGCTGTTTTTT,CASSSQGPPNTGELFF
TRBJ2-2,.,TRBD2,TRBV9,TGTGCCAGCAGTGAGACTAGCGGAAACACCGGGGAGCTGTTTTTT,CASSETSGNTGELFF
TRBJ1-5,.,.,TRBV2,TGTGCCAGCAGGGAGTGGGGAGATGACGTGGCCCAGCATTTT,CASREWGDDVAQHF
TRBJ2-5,.,TRBD2,TRBV9,TGTGCCAGCAGCGTAGAGGGACTAGCGGGAGTAGGAGAGACCCAGTACTTC,CASSVEGLAGVGETQYF
TRBJ2-5,.,TRBD2,TRBV6-5,TGTGCCGCGGCCGCGGGGGGACCTCAAGAGACCCAGTACTTC,CAAAAGGPQETQYF
TRBJ2-1,once,TRBD1,TRBV7-3,TGTGCCAGCAGCCCGACGACAGGGGGGTTAGGTGAGCAGTTCTTC,CASSPTTGGLGEQFF
TRBJ2-3,.,TRBD1,TRBV5-6,TGTGCCAGCGGTACGACAGGGGATACGCAGTATTTT,CASGTTGDTQYF
TRBJ1-5,.,TRBD1,TRBV30,TGTGCCTGGAGTGGAGACAGGGGAGAGCCCCAGCATTTT,CAWSGDRGEPQHF
TRBJ2-1,.,.,TRBV6-2/TRBV6-3,TGTGCCAGCAGTTATAGACAGGGAGGTTACAATGAGCAGTTCTTC,CASSYRQGGYNEQFF
TRBJ2-2,.,TRBD2,TRBV3-1/TRBV3-2,TGTGCCAGCAGCCTACTGGCGGGGGGGCATGGCGGGGAGCTGTTTTTT,CASSLLAGGHGGELFF
TRBJ1-3,.,.,TRBV19,TGTGCCAGTAGTACCTGGGCGACTAACGATGGAAACACCATATATTTT,CASSTWATNDGNTIYF
TRBJ2-3,.,TRBD2,TRBV7-3,TGTGCCAGCAGCTTACGGGTAGCGGGAGGTGGGAGCACAGATACGCAGTATTTT,CASSLRVAGGGSTDTQYF
TRBJ2-3,.,.,TRBV3-1/TRBV3-2,TGTGCCAGCAGCCAAGGCGAGCAGGCGCAGTATTTT,CASSQGEQAQYF
TRBJ1-5,.,TRBD1,TRBV7-2,TGTGCCAGCAGCCAGACAGGGTTCAATCAGCCCCAGCATTTT,CASSQTGFNQPQHF
TRBJ2-7,.,.,TRBV28,TGTGCCAGCAGTTTCGGTGGTGGGCAGTACTTC,CASSFGGGQYF
TRBJ1-1,.,.,TRBV28,TGTGCCACCACAGCCCCCCCGAACACTGAAGCTTTCTTT,CATTAPPNTEAFF
TRBJ1-1,.,TRBD1,TRBV9,TGTGCCAGCAGCTCGGGACAGGGACGCGGGACTGAAGCTTTCTTT,CASSSGQGRGTEAFF
TRBJ1-1,.,.,TRBV12-5,TGTGCTAGTGGTTTGGACCGGGGATCCAAAGCTTTCTTT,CASGLDRGSKAFF
TRBJ2-2,few,.,TRBV5-6,TGTGCCAGCAGCTTACCGGGGTCCAAGAACACCGGGGAGCTGTTTTTT,CASSLPGSKNTGELFF
TRBJ1-2,.,TRBD1,TRBV7-2,TGTGCCAGCAGCATTGACAGGGTTCCAAACTATGGCTACACCTTC,CASSIDRVPNYGYTF
TRBJ2-5,.,.,TRBV5-1,TGCGCCAGCAGCTTGGCTCCGGCGGGGACAGAGACCCAGTACTTC,CASSLAPAGTETQYF
TRBJ1-5,many,.,TRBV7-2,TGTGCCAGCAGCCCCGTAGGATGGGGGGAGGCTAGCAATCAGCCCCAGCATTTT,CASSPVGWGEASNQPQHF
TRBJ2-5,few,.,TRBV5-4,TGTGCCAGCAGTTCCAGGACAGAGGGGACCCAGTACTTC,CASSSRTEGTQYF
TRBJ2-1,.,TRBD2,TRBV5-1,TGCGCCAGCAGCTTGGGGACTAGCGGCAATGAGCAGTTCTTC,CASSLGTSGNEQFF
TRBJ2-5,few,TRBD1,TRBV28,TGTGCCAGCAGTTCACCGGACAGGGTAGAGACCCAGTACTTC,CASSSPDRVETQYF
TRBJ1-6,once,TRBD1,TRBV28,TGTGCCAGCAGTTTCCCACAGGGACAGGGAGATTCACCCCTCCACTTT,CASSFPQGQGDSPLHF
TRBJ1-1,.,TRBD1,TRBV28,TGTGCCAGCAGTCAGGGACAGTATAAGGCTTTCTTT,CASSQGQYKAFF
TRBJ1-2,.,.,TRBV2,TGTGCCAGCAAACTAAACTATGGCTACACCTTC,CASKLNYGYTF
TRBJ1-3,once,.,TRBV28,TGTGCCAGCAGTTCCCAGGGTTCTACTGGAAACACCATATATTTT,CASSSQGSTGNTIYF
TRBJ1-2,once,.,TRBV6-1,TGTGCCAGCAGTGACGGTGGCAGGGGAGTTGAGGGCTACACCTTC,CASSDGGRGVEGYTF
TRBJ1-2,.,.,TRBV7-8,TGTGCCAGCAGCTTAGATCCTAGTTCCGACTATGGCTACACCTTC,CASSLDPSSDYGYTF
TRBJ1-4,.,.,TRBV5-6,TGTGCCAGCAGCCCCGGTGCGGGGATCCCTGAAAAACTGTTTTTT,CASSPGAGIPEKLFF
TRBJ2-2,.,.,TRBV11-2,TGTGCAAGCGGTACGGGAAGTCGGGGCACCGGGGAGCTGTTTTTT,CASGTGSRGTGELFF
TRBJ1-5,.,.,TRBV7-2,TGTGCCAGCAGCTTAAGGATTACAGGGTACAATCAGCCCCAGCATTTT,CASSLRITGYNQPQHF